The present T cell receptor (beta chain) was sequenced within a study of T-cell reconstitution after alpha-beta-depleted transplantation in children. General study results and limits: By one year post-transplant, T-cell counts and diversity largely arose from T cells that were newly produced.

This sample's TCRbeta library carried unique molecular identifier barcodes. TCRdb re-derived calls from the PCR reads in MiXCR, one entry per CDR3 protein. Found here are about 340,000 distinct CDR3 sequences, around 15% of them singletons; the top ten hold just over 40%. The V segment lost 7 bases and the J segment 4 bases; nucleotides outside the gene matches: 7. There are 14 residues in the CDR3. Germline V gene data show CDR1 as SEHNR and CDR2 as FQNEAQ (reference sequence). To note about this clonotype: The target antigen is unknown.

The sequencing used PBMCs, mostly from graft donor cells, collected 360 days after TCRalphabeta/CD19-depleted stem cell transplant. The V call is TRBV7-9, the J call TRBJ1-1; 9 positions match TRBD1. This clonotype was sampled from a male patient aged 2 to 9 who had a stem cell transplant for acute lymphoblastic leukemia, so the T cells may come from the graft donor. The CDR3 is CASTPQGAGTEAFF. CDR3 nucleotides: TGTGCCAGCACCCCACAGGGGGCAGGCACTGAAGCTTTCTTT.